Each of the 27 T cell receptor beta chains below was sequenced from the same sample in a study of blood T cell repertoires in COVID-19. Repertoires were generated with immunoSEQ multiplex PCR, while TCRdb's copy carries only in-frame clones and drops some. The sample holds about 80,000 clones, approximately 80% seen once. The material sequenced was peripheral blood. The source of these receptors is an elderly man with acute or convalescent COVID-19.

About this clone: The sample holds other DNA sequences that translate to the same CDR3. The V call is TRBV29-1, the J call TRBJ1-1; D gene uncertain. Germline CDR1 SQVTM, CDR2 ANQGSEA. The CDR3 consists of 11 residues. Deletions cut 7 bases from V and 0 bases from J, with 6 bases between. The DNA of the CDR3 is TGCAGCGCAACTATGAACACTGAAGCTTTCTTT. It yields the protein CSATMNTEAFF.

This CDR3 is CASSARQGGDGYTF. CDR3 DNA: TGTGCCAGCAGCGCCCGACAGGGTGGGGATGGCTACACCTTC. V gene TRBV9 combines with J gene TRBJ1-2; 7 nucleotides line up with TRBD1. The ends lost 3 bases at V and 6 bases at J; junction bases unmatched: 8. The CDR3 has 14 residues. Germline V CDR1 and CDR2: SGDLS, YYNGEE.

The V call is TRBV5-6, the J call TRBJ1-1, with D hard to call. V lost 0 bases to trimming and J lost 0 bases, with 15 bases between them. The CDR3 totals 17 residues. Germline CDR1 reads SGHDT; CDR2 reads YYEEEE. DNA of the CDR3: TGTGCCAGCAGCTTGGGGTTGACAATGGTCATGAACACTGAAGCTTTCTTT. Its protein product is CASSLGLTMVMNTEAFF. Full variable domain (rest looked up from reference TRBV5-6 and TRBJ1-1): DAGVTQSPTHLIKTRGQQVTLRCSPKSGHDTVSWYQQALGQGPQFIFQYYEEEERQRGNFPDRFSGHQFPNYSSELNVNALLLGDSALYLCASSLGLTMVMNTEAFFGQGTRLTVV.

The rearrangement joins TRBV5-1 to TRBJ1-1; TRBD1 agrees at 7 bases. The CDR3 covers 13 residues. CDR1 is SGHRS, CDR2 YFSETQ, per germline. V shed 5 bases, J shed 4 bases, and the junction held 5 bases outside the gene matches. CDR3 nucleotide sequence: TGCGCCAGCAGGTACCGACAGGGCACTGAAGCTTTCTTT. It translates to CASRYRQGTEAFF.

The rearrangement links TRBV6-1 to TRBJ2-5, with TRBD1 matching over 12 bases. This CDR3 comprises 18 residues. Germline V gene data show CDR1 as MNHNS and CDR2 as SASEGT. V gave up 0 bases and J gave up 5 bases; unmatched junction bases: 10. The CDR3 loop is CASSEAPGQGASRETQYF. CDR3 in DNA: TGTGCCAGCAGTGAAGCTCCGGGACAGGGGGCGTCACGGGAGACCCAGTACTTC.

V and J are TRBV5-1 and TRBJ2-2; 7 positions agree with TRBD1. Germline CDR1 is SGHRS and CDR2 is YFSETQ. This CDR3 has 15 amino acids. The ends lost 4 bases at V and 1 base at J; junction bases unmatched: 4. CDR3 coding DNA: TGCGCCAGCAGCATCCGGGACAGGAACACCGGGGAGCTGTTTTTT. It encodes CASSIRDRNTGELFF. Using reference TRBV5-1 and TRBJ2-2 for the parts outside the CDR3, the full variable domain is KAGVTQTPRYLIKTRGQQVTLSCSPISGHRSVSWYQQTPGQGLQFLFEYFSETQRNKGNFPGRFSGRQFSNSRSEMNVSTLELGDSALYLCASSIRDRNTGELFFGEGSRLTVL.

The chain uses TRBV11-3 and TRBJ1-2, with TRBD1 matching over 7 bases. Germline assignment: CDR1 SGHNT and CDR2 YENEEA. This CDR3 contains 13 residues. The ends lost 0 bases at V and 13 bases at J; junction bases unmatched: 8. The CDR3, as DNA: TGTGCCAGCAGCTTAGATCATACAGGGGAGCCCACCTTC. Encoded protein: CASSLDHTGEPTF.

This clone has only a few counts. The rearrangement links TRBV29-1 to TRBJ1-1; TRBD1 aligns across 7 bases. Trimming at V came to 7 bases and at J to 5 bases, leaving 10 bases not matched to a gene. The CDR3 is 13 amino acids. Germline-derived CDR1 and CDR2 are SQVTM and ANQGSEA. The CDR3 bases are TGCAGCGCCGAGGCCCCAGGGGGAACTGAAGCTTTCTTT. The encoded protein is CSAEAPGGTEAFF.

V is TRBV5-1 and J is TRBJ2-2; maybe TRBD1 (6 bases). The CDR3 sequence is 17 residues long. Germline assignment: CDR1 SGHRS and CDR2 YFSETQ. The V end was cut by 3 bases, the J end by 5 bases, with 20 bases between. The CDR3: CASSSGPTGRRTGELFF. Written as DNA, the CDR3 is TGCGCCAGCAGCTCCGGGCCGACAGGCCGAAGAACCGGGGAGCTGTTTTTT.

This rearrangement joins TRBV7-2 to TRBJ2-2, with 9 positions matching TRBD1. The germline gives CDR1 SGHTA, CDR2 FQGNSA. Losses at the gene ends were 5 bases for V and 6 bases for J; bases not matched to a gene: 7. CDR3 length: 15 amino acids. CDR3 region: CASSINRGRSGELFF. CDR3 DNA sequence: TGTGCCAGCAGCATCAACAGGGGGCGTTCCGGGGAGCTGTTTTTT.

The V gene is TRBV24-1, the J gene TRBJ2-3, with 8 bases fitting TRBD2. CDR1 is KGHDR, CDR2 SFDVKD, per germline. The CDR3 contains 18 residues. V trimming: 2 bases; J trimming: 0 bases; junction bases outside the gene matches: 9. The CDR3 region is CATSDSPGGGSSTDTQYF. In DNA, the CDR3 is TGTGCCACCAGTGATTCCCCCGGGGGGGGATCTAGCACAGATACGCAGTATTTT.

V usage is TRBV13 and J usage is TRBJ2-5, with D possibly being TRBD1 (6 bases). The germline V gene has CDR1 PRHDT and CDR2 FYEKMQ (reference sequence). This CDR3 has 19 residues. V shed 0 bases and J shed 0 bases, with 20 bases lying between them. CDR3 in DNA: TGTGCCAGCAGCTTAGGTCCCCCCCAGGGGACCCTGTACCAAGAGACCCAGTACTTC. Translation: CASSLGPPQGTLYQETQYF.

The chain has TRBV3-1 (or the pseudogene TRBV3-2) and TRBJ1-1; weak D call: TRBD1 (5 bases). Germline values: CDR1 LGHDT, CDR2 YNNKEL (reference sequence). This CDR3 spans 12 amino acids. V dropped 2 bases and J dropped 11 bases, with 12 bases sitting between them. The CDR3, as DNA: TGTGCCAGCAGCCAACCCGGGGGAGCGGCTTTCTTT. Translated: CASSQPGGAAFF.

The rearrangement joins TRBV5-4 to TRBJ2-1; 11 positions match TRBD2. V dropped 4 bases and J dropped 4; count of bases not matched to a gene: 7. This CDR3 is 16 amino acids long. Looked up from germline, CDR1 is SGHNT and CDR2 is YYREEE (reference sequence). The CDR3 nucleotides read TGTGCCAGCAGCCCCTTAGCGGGGGGGGAATACAATGAGCAGTTCTTC. It encodes CASSPLAGGEYNEQFF.

V usage is TRBV3-1 (or the pseudogene TRBV3-2) and J usage is TRBJ2-6; TRBD2 agrees at 7 bases. Germline CDR1 is LGHDT and CDR2 is YNNKEL (reference sequence). This CDR3 is built from 16 residues. Trimming at V came to 1 base and at J to 2 bases, leaving 2 bases not matched to a gene. In DNA form, the CDR3 reads TGTGCCAGCAGCCAAGGCGGGGGTACTGGGGCCAACGTCCTGACTTTC. Translation: CASSQGGGTGANVLTF.

The chain employs TRBV6-1 and TRBJ1-2; perhaps TRBD1 as D (6 bases). From germline, CDR1 is MNHNS and CDR2 SASEGT. This CDR3 contains 15 residues. V was cut by 1 base and J by 5 bases, with 14 bases left in between. Here the CDR3 reads CASSEGTVQGYGYTF. The CDR3 DNA reads as TGTGCCAGCAGTGAAGGGACCGTCCAGGGGTATGGCTACACCTTC.

The rearrangement links TRBV5-5 to TRBJ1-1; possible D gene TRBD1, 6 bases. CDR1 SGHKS and CDR2 YYEKEE come from the germline V gene (reference sequence). The CDR3 spans 15 residues. The V gene lost 2 bases and the J gene lost 5 bases, with 16 bases spanning the gap. As DNA, the CDR3 is TGTGCCAGCAGCTTAAGGCTTCAGGGGCTGACTGAAGCTTTCTTT. Encoded protein: CASSLRLQGLTEAFF. The full variable domain, in which reference TRBV5-5 and TRBJ1-1 provide the parts outside the CDR3, is DAGVTQSPTHLIKTRGQQVTLRCSPISGHKSVSWYQQVLGQGPQFIFQYYEKEERGRGNFPDRFSARQFPNYSSELNVNALLLGDSALYLCASSLRLQGLTEAFFGQGTRLTVV.

This chain connects TRBV2 to TRBJ2-7, with a possible D match to TRBD2 (5 bases). Germline V gene lookup returns CDR1 SNHLY and CDR2 FYNNEI. CDR3 size: 12 residues. The V gene lost 4 bases and the J gene lost 1 base, with 5 bases spanning the gap. This CDR3 reads CASSGGSYEQYF. The DNA for the CDR3 is TGTGCCAGCAGTGGCGGGTCCTACGAGCAGTACTTC.

The chain employs TRBV20-1 and TRBJ1-1, with 8 bases lining up with TRBD1. CDR3 length: 17 amino acids. Losses at the gene ends were 3 bases for V and 3 bases for J; bases not matched to a gene: 15. Germline CDR1 reads DFQATT; CDR2 reads SNEGSKA (reference sequence). The CDR3 is CSASGGTGGPRYTEAFF. The CDR3 DNA reads as TGCAGTGCTAGTGGGGGAACAGGGGGTCCGAGGTACACTGAAGCTTTCTTT.

The chain recombines TRBV29-1 with TRBJ2-5; 7 nucleotides align to TRBD1. Germline CDR1 SQVTM, CDR2 ANQGSEA. The CDR3 extends over 15 amino acids. Trimming removed 3 bases from V and 2 bases from J; junction bases left unmatched: 9. CDR3 sequence reads: CSVDVVGQAQETQYF. For the CDR3, the DNA is TGCAGCGTTGATGTCGTTGGACAGGCACAAGAGACCCAGTACTTC.

The genes are TRBV24-1 and TRBJ2-2, with 7 positions matching TRBD1. Losses at the gene ends were 3 bases for V and 3 bases for J; bases not matched to a gene: 12. CDR1 and CDR2 from the germline V gene are KGHDR and SFDVKD. The CDR3 is made up of 18 amino acids. CDR3: CATSDASGTDVDTGELFF. The CDR3 region has the DNA TGTGCCACCAGTGATGCCTCCGGGACAGATGTCGACACCGGGGAGCTGTTTTTT.

This sequence joins TRBV7-7 and TRBJ2-5; 10 bases are a match to TRBD2. Germline V lookup: CDR1 SSHAT, CDR2 FNYEAQ (reference sequence). The CDR3 is made up of 13 amino acids. CDR3 region: CAIGLAALETQYF. The CDR3 region has the DNA TGTGCTATAGGACTAGCGGCGCTAGAGACCCAGTACTTC.

The chain has TRBV5-5 and TRBJ1-5; 7 bases are a match to TRBD1. This CDR3 has 15 residues. After removal of 3 bases from V and 4 bases from J, the junction contained 7 bases not matched to a gene. Germline assignment: CDR1 SGHKS and CDR2 YYEKEE (reference sequence). CDR3 in DNA: TGTGCCAGCAGCTGGGGGACAGATCCAAATCAGCCCCAGCATTTT. Translation: CASSWGTDPNQPQHF. The whole variable domain, remainder taken from reference TRBV5-5 and TRBJ1-5, is DAGVTQSPTHLIKTRGQQVTLRCSPISGHKSVSWYQQVLGQGPQFIFQYYEKEERGRGNFPDRFSARQFPNYSSELNVNALLLGDSALYLCASSWGTDPNQPQHFGDGTRLSIL.

This sequence joins TRBV24-1 and TRBJ2-3; possible D gene TRBD2, 6 bases. The CDR3 consists of 14 residues. The V gene lost 4 bases and the J gene lost 1 base, with 8 bases spanning the gap. Germline-derived CDR1 and CDR2 are KGHDR and SFDVKD. The CDR3 coding sequence is TGTGCCACCAGTGACCGACTAGGCACAGATACGCAGTATTTT. This translates into CATSDRLGTDTQYF.

V usage is TRBV5-4 and J usage is TRBJ1-1; D is uncertain. CDR3 length: 13 residues. Germline CDR1 and CDR2: SGHNT and YYREEE (reference sequence). The V end was cut by 0 bases, the J end by 4 bases, with 7 bases between. In nucleotides, the CDR3 is TGTGCCAGCAGCTTGGGGGGAGGCACTGAAGCTTTCTTT. It is translated as CASSLGGGTEAFF.

This clone was seen only a few times. This chain uses TRBV14 with TRBJ1-1, with TRBD1 matching over 7 bases. J lost 3 bases, V lost 4 bases, and 8 bases had no gene match. Germline V CDR1 and CDR2: SGHDN, FVKESK. This CDR3 region has 15 residues. As DNA, the CDR3 is TGTGCCAGCAGCCGAATGACAGGGAAGCACACTGAAGCTTTCTTT. Amino acid sequence: CASSRMTGKHTEAFF.

The gene calls are TRBV5-1 and TRBJ2-5; 7 nucleotides line up with TRBD1. In germline, CDR1 is SGHRS, CDR2 YFSETQ. CDR3 length: 15 residues. V trimming: 5 bases; J trimming: 1 base; junction bases outside the gene matches: 8. CDR3 protein: CASRFGTALQETQYF. The CDR3 DNA reads TGCGCCAGCAGGTTTGGGACAGCCCTCCAAGAGACCCAGTACTTC.